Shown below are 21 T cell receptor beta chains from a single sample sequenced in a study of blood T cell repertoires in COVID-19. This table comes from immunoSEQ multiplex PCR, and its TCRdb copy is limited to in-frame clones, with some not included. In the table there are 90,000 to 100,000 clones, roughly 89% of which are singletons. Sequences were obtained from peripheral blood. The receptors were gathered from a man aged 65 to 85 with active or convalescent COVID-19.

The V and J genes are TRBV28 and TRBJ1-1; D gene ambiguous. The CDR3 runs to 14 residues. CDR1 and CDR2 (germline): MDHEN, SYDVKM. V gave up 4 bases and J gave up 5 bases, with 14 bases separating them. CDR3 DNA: TGTGCCAGCAGTTCTCCAGTCCCATGGACTGAAGCTTTCTTT. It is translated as CASSSPVPWTEAFF.

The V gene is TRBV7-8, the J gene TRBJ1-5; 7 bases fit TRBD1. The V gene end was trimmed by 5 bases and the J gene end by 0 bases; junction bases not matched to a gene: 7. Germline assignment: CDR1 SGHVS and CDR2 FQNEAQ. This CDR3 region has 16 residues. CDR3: CASSIRQGPSNQPQHF. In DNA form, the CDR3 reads TGTGCCAGCAGCATAAGACAGGGACCTAGCAATCAGCCCCAGCATTTT.

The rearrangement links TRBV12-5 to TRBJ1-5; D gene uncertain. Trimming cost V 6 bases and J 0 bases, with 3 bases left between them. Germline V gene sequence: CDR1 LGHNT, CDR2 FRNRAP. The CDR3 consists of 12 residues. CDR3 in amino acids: CASGYSNQPQHF. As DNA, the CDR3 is TGTGCTAGTGGCTATAGCAATCAGCCCCAGCATTTT.

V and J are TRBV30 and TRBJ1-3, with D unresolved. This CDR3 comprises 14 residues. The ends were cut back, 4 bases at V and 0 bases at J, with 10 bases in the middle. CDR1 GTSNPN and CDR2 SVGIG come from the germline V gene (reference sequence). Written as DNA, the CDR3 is TGTGCCTGGACGGTGGAGAGCTCTGGAAACACCATATATTTT. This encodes CAWTVESSGNTIYF.

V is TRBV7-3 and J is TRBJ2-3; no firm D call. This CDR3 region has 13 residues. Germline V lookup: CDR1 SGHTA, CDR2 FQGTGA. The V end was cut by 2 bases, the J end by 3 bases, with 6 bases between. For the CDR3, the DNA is TGTGCCAGCAGCTTAGTTGTAACAGATACGCAGTATTTT. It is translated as CASSLVVTDTQYF.

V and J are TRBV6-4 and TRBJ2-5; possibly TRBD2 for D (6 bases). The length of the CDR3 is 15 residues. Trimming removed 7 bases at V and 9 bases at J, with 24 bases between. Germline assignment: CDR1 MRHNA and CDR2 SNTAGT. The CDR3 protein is CASTPGGRTEGSQYF. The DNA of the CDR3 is TGTGCCAGCACTCCCGGAGGGCGGACCGAGGGTTCCCAGTACTTC.

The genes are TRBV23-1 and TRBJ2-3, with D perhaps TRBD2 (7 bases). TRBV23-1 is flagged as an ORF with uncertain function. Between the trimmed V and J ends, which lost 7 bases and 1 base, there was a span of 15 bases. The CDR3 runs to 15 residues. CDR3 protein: CASIGGAAGTDTQYF. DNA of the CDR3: TGCGCCAGCATAGGGGGGGCAGCCGGCACAGATACGCAGTATTTT.

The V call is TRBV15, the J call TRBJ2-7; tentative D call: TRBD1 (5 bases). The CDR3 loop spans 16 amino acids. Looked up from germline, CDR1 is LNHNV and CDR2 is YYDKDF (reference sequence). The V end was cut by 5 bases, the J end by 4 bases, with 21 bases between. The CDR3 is CATSPPLRKTAYEQYF. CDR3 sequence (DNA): TGTGCCACCAGCCCTCCATTAAGAAAGACAGCATACGAGCAGTACTTC.

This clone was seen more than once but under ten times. CDR3 nucleotides: TGTGCCAGCAGCCTGACAGAGACCGCACATGAAAAACTGTTTTTT. It yields the protein CASSLTETAHEKLFF. V and J are TRBV7-6 and TRBJ1-4, with a weak D call TRBD1 (5 bases). V gave up 5 bases and J gave up 6 bases, with 16 bases separating them. Germline CDR1 and CDR2: SGHVS and FNYEAQ. The CDR3 covers 15 residues. Looking up the rest from reference TRBV7-6 and TRBJ1-4 gives the full variable domain: GAGVSQSPRYKVTKRGQDVALRCDPISGHVSLYWYRQALGQGPEFLTYFNYEAQQDKSGLPNDRFSAERPEGSISTLTIQRTEQRDSAMYRCASSLTETAHEKLFFGSGTQLSVL.

The CDR3 nucleotides are TGTGCCAGCAAAGTTGAGGGGGACACTGAAGCTTTCTTT. This codes for CASKVEGDTEAFF. The rearrangement links TRBV2 to TRBJ1-1; possible D gene TRBD1, 6 bases. Germline V gene data show CDR1 as SNHLY and CDR2 as FYNNEI. This CDR3 comprises 13 residues. The V and J ends lost 7 bases and 3 bases respectively, with 12 bases between them.

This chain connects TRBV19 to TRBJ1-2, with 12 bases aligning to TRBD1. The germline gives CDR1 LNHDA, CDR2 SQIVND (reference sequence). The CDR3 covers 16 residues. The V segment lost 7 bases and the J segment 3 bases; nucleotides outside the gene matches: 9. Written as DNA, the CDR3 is TGTGCCAGTACCCCCACCGGGACAGGGGGCTACTATGGCTACACCTTC. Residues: CASTPTGTGGYYGYTF.

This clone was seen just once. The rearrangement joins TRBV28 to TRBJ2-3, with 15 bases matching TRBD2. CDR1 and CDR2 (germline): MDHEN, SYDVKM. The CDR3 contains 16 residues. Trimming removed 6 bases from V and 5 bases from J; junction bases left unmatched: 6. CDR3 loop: CASRPGLAGGQDTQYF. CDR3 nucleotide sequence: TGTGCCAGCAGGCCCGGACTAGCGGGGGGGCAAGATACGCAGTATTTT.

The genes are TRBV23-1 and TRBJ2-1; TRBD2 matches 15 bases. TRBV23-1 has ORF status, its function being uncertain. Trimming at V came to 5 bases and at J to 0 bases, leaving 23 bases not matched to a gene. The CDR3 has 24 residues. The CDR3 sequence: CASSTQCRVSPGLAGGFSYNEQFF. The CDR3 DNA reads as TGCGCCAGCAGTACTCAATGTCGGGTGTCTCCGGGACTAGCGGGGGGCTTCTCCTACAATGAGCAGTTCTTC.

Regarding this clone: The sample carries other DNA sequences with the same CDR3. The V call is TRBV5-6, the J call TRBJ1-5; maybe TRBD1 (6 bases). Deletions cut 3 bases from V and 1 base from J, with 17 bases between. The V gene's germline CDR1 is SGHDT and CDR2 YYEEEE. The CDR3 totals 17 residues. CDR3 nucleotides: TGTGCCAGCAGCTCGGTGGGCGGGGGGACAAGCAATCAGCCCCAGCATTTT. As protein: CASSSVGGGTSNQPQHF.

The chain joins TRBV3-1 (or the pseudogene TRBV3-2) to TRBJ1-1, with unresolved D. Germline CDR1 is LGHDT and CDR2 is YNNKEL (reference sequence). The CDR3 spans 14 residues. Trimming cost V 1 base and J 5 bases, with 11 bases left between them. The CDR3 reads CASSQVNRRTEAFF. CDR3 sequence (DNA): TGTGCCAGCAGCCAAGTCAACCGGAGGACTGAAGCTTTCTTT.

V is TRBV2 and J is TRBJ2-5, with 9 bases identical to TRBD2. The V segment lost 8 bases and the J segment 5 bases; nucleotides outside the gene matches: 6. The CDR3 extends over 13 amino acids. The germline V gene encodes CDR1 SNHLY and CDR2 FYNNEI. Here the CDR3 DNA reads TGTGCCAGCCAGAGCGGGGGGAGGGAGACCCAGTACTTC. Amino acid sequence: CASQSGGRETQYF. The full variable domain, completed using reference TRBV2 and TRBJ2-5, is EPEVTQTPSHQVTQMGQEVILRCVPISNHLYFYWYRQILGQKVEFLVSFYNNEISEKSEIFDDQFSVERPDGSNFTLKIRSTKLEDSAMYFCASQSGGRETQYFGPGTRLLVL.

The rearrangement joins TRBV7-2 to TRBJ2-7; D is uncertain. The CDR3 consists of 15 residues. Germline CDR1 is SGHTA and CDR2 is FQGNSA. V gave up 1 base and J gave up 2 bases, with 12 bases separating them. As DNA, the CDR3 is TGTGCCAGCAGCTTAGGTTCTAGTAACCCCTACGAGCAGTACTTC. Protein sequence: CASSLGSSNPYEQYF.

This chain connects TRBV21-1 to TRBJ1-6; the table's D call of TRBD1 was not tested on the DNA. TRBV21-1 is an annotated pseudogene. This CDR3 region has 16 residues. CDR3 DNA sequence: TGTGCCAGCAGCCCCGCCCGGGACAGCCACAATTCACCCCTCCACTTT. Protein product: CASSPARDSHNSPLHF.

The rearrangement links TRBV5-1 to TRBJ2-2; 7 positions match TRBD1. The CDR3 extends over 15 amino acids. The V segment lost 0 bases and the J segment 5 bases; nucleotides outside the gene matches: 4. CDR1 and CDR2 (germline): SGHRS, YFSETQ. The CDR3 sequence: CASSLVAGGTGELFF. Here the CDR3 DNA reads TGCGCCAGCAGCTTGGTCGCAGGGGGTACCGGGGAGCTGTTTTTT.

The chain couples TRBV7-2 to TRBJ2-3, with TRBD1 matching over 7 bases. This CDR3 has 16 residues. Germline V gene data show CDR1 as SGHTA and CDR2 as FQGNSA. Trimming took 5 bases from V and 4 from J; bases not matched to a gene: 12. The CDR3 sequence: CASSRVGDREADTQYF. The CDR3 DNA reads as TGTGCCAGCAGCCGGGTGGGAGACAGGGAAGCAGATACGCAGTATTTT.

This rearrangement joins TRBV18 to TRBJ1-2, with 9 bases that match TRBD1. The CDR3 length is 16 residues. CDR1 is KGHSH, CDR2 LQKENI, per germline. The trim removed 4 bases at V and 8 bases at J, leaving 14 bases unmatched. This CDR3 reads CASSLGQGPGGVGYTF. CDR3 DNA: TGTGCCAGCTCACTGGGACAGGGTCCTGGAGGTGTAGGCTACACCTTC. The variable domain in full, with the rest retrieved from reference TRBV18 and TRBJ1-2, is NAGVMQNPRHLVRRRGQEARLRCSPMKGHSHVYWYRQLPEEGLKFMVYLQKENIIDESGMPKERFSAEFPKEGPSILRIQQVVRGDSAAYFCASSLGQGPGGVGYTFGSGTRLTVV.